This TCR beta chain was identified in a study of cytomegalovirus exposure and HLA in healthy donors. Use of 60 Vbeta and 13 Jbeta primers characterized the PCR. Measured with immunoSEQ multiplex PCR; TCRdb has only the in-frame clones, and not every one. The profile covers about 130,000 clones, with 80% to 85% appearing a single time and roughly 1.1% taken by the ten largest. Whole-study findings and limits: Most TCR sequences were seen very rarely across donors, but some public TCRs occurred in many.

The junction had 4 bases not matched to a gene; V was cut back by 5 bases and J by 4 bases. The germline gives CDR1 MGHRA, CDR2 YSYEKL. This CDR3 contains 15 residues. Concerning this clone itself: What it recognizes is unknown.

This TCR came from a boy younger than 18 in good health and CMV-seronegative. What was sequenced was PBMCs. J is TRBJ2-7 and V is TRBV4-1; 14 positions agree with TRBD2. The CDR3 sequence is CASSRLAGGLYEQYF. In DNA form, the CDR3 reads TGCGCCAGCAGCAGACTAGCGGGAGGGCTATACGAGCAGTACTTC.